This is a list of T cell receptor beta chains from one sample in a study of molecular identifiers for immune sequencing clone quantification. TCRdb re-analysed the PCR reads in MiXCR, keeping a single row per CDR3 protein. The sample gives about 640,000 distinct CDR3 sequences, 15% to 20% of which show up once; roughly 0.83% is in the top ten. The sample consisted of naive CD8+ T cells from blood, with Jurkat cell RNA spiked in. The receptors stem from a human donor in good health. Some libraries in this study had Jurkat cell RNA spiked in. The CDR3 runs from the conserved cysteine through the conserved F or W. The order of the fields is clone size, V gene, D gene, J gene, CDR3 protein, CDR3 DNA. The D gene is left open where the match is weak. Only part of the rows carry a size: once, few, many, or a class if the clone is expanded.

>many|TRBV6-5|-|TRBJ2-7
CASSYRGGSDYEQYF
TGTGCCAGCAGTTACCGAGGGGGTTCCGACTACGAGCAGTACTTC
>few|TRBV7-9|TRBD1|TRBJ2-1
CASSSGTAFNEQFF
TGTGCCAGCAGCTCCGGGACAGCTTTCAATGAGCAGTTCTTC
>many|TRBV29-1|TRBD1|TRBJ2-7
CSVTDRDEQYF
TGCAGCGTGACGGACAGGGACGAGCAGTACTTC
>many|TRBV10-3|-|TRBJ2-7
CAISDPTGFEQYF
TGTGCCATCAGTGACCCTACAGGGTTCGAGCAGTACTTC
>many|TRBV4-1|TRBD1|TRBJ1-4
CASSHRQGALANEKLFF
TGCGCCAGCAGCCACAGACAGGGGGCACTGGCTAATGAAAAACTGTTTTTT
>many|TRBV28|-|TRBJ1-5
CASSRRTQDFEPQHF
TGTGCCAGCAGTCGTAGGACGCAGGATTTTGAGCCCCAGCATTTT
>many|TRBV12-5|TRBD2|TRBJ2-3
CASGLLLAGKTDTQYF
TGTGCTAGTGGTTTGTTACTAGCGGGGAAGACAGATACGCAGTATTTT
>many|TRBV29-1|-|TRBJ2-1
CSSSGEQGRLIREQFF
TGCAGCTCTTCGGGGGAACAGGGGAGATTAATACGTGAGCAGTTCTTC
>many|TRBV29-1|-|TRBJ2-7
CSVLGTERDISYEQYF
TGCAGCGTCCTGGGTACCGAACGGGACATCTCCTACGAGCAGTACTTC
>many|TRBV27|TRBD1|TRBJ2-7
CASQGQGAEQYF
TGTGCCAGCCAGGGGCAGGGGGCCGAGCAGTACTTC
>-|TRBV27|TRBD1|TRBJ1-1
CASSILQGFSEAFF
TGTGCCAGCAGTATACTACAGGGGTTTTCTGAAGCTTTCTTT
>many|TRBV3-1|-|TRBJ2-5
CASSQEPELGNQETQYF
TGTGCCAGCAGCCAAGAGCCGGAACTAGGGAACCAAGAGACCCAGTACTTC
>many|TRBV5-1|TRBD1|TRBJ1-4
CASSPTGTNEKLFF
TGCGCCAGCAGCCCGACAGGGACCAATGAAAAACTGTTTTTT
>-|TRBV5-1|-|TRBJ2-7
CASSFTDHYEQYF
TGCGCCAGCAGCTTTACAGATCACTACGAGCAGTACTTC
>many|TRBV7-9|-|TRBJ1-1
CASSLQSSGALNTEAFF
TGTGCCAGCAGCCTACAAAGCTCGGGGGCCTTGAACACTGAAGCTTTCTTT
>-|TRBV7-6|TRBD2|TRBJ2-7
CASSPALAGNVYEQYF
TGTGCCAGCAGCCCGGCACTAGCGGGGAACGTCTACGAGCAGTACTTC
>-|TRBV19|-|TRBJ2-1
CASSNPGPPYNEQFF
TGTGCCAGTAGTAATCCCGGACCCCCTTACAATGAGCAGTTCTTC
>-|TRBV7-9|-|TRBJ1-2
CASSRGQTNYGYTF
TGTGCCAGCAGCAGGGGACAAACTAACTATGGCTACACCTTC
>-|TRBV6-5|-|TRBJ1-1
CASSYGGNTEALF
TGTGCCAGCAGTTATGGGGGGAACACTGAAGCTCTCTTT
>-|TRBV13|TRBD2|TRBJ2-1
CASSPTSGGHHNEQFF
TGTGCCAGCAGCCCCACTAGCGGAGGACATCACAATGAGCAGTTCTTC